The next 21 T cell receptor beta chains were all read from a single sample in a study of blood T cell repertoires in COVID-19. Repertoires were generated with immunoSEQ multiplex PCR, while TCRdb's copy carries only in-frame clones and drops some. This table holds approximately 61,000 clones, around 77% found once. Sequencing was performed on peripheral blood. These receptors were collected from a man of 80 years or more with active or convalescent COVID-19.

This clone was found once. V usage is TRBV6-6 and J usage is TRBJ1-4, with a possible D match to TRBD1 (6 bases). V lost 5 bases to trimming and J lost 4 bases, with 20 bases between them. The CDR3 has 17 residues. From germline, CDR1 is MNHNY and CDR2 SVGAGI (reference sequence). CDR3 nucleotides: TGTGCCAGCAGTCGTACGTGGGGAGGGGGGGTTAATGAAAAACTGTTTTTT. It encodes CASSRTWGGGVNEKLFF.

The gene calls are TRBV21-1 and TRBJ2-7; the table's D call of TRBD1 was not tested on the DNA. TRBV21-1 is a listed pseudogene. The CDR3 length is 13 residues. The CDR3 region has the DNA TGTGCCAGCAGAAACAGGGGGCACTACGAGCAGTACTTC. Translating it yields CASRNRGHYEQYF.

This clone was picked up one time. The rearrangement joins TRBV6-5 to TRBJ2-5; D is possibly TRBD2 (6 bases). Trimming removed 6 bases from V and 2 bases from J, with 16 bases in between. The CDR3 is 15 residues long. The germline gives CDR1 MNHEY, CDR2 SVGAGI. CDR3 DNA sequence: TGTGCCAGCAGCAGGGCCCCTGGGACTCAAGAGACCCAGTACTTC. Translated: CASSRAPGTQETQYF.

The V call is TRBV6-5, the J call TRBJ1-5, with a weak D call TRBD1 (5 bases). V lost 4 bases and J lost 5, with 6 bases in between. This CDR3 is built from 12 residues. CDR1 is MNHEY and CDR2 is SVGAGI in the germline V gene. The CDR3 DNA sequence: TGTGCCAGCAGTTCGGGGGATCAGCCCCAGCATTTT. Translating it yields CASSSGDQPQHF.

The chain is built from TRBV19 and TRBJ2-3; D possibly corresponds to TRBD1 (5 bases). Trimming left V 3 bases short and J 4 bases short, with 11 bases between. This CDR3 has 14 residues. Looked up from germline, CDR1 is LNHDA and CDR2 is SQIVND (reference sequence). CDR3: CASSMDWGADTQYF. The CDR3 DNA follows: TGTGCCAGTAGTATGGATTGGGGCGCAGATACGCAGTATTTT. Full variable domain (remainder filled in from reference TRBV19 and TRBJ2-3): DGGITQSPKYLFRKEGQNVTLSCEQNLNHDAMYWYRQDPGQGLRLIYYSQIVNDFQKGDIAEGYSVSREKKESFPLTVTSAQKNPTAFYLCASSMDWGADTQYFGPGTRLTVL.

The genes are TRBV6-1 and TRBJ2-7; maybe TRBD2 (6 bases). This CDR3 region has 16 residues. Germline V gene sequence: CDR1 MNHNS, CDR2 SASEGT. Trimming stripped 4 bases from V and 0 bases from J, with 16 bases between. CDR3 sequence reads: CASSANLLGGSYEQYF. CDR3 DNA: TGTGCCAGCAGTGCCAATCTCTTGGGGGGCTCCTACGAGCAGTACTTC.

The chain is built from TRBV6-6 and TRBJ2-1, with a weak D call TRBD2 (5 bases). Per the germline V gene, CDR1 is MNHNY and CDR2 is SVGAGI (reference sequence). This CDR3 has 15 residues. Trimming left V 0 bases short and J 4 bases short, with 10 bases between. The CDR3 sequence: CASSYSSPGYNEQFF. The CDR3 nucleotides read TGTGCCAGCAGTTACTCGAGCCCGGGGTACAATGAGCAGTTCTTC.

Here the CDR3 reads CSATGGETQYF. The CDR3 region has the DNA TGCAGCGCTACCGGGGGAGAGACCCAGTACTTC. This chain joins TRBV29-1 and TRBJ2-5, with D tentatively TRBD2 (6 bases). There are 11 residues in the CDR3. Between the trimmed V and J ends, which lost 7 bases and 4 bases, there was a span of 10 bases. Germline-derived CDR1 and CDR2 are SQVTM and ANQGSEA.

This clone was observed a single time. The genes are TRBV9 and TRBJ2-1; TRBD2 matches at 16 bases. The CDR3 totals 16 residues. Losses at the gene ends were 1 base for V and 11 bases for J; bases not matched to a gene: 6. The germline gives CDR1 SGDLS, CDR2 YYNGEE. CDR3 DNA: TGTGCCAGCAGCGTAACCCCGGGACTAGCGGGAGGGAAGCAGTTCTTC. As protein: CASSVTPGLAGGKQFF.

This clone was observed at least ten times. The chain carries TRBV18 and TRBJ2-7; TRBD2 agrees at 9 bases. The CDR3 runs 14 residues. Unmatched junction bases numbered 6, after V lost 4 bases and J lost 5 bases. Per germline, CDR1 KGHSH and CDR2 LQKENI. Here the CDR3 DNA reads TGTGCCAGCTCACTGGGACTAGCAGGCCACGAGCAGTACTTC. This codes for CASSLGLAGHEQYF.

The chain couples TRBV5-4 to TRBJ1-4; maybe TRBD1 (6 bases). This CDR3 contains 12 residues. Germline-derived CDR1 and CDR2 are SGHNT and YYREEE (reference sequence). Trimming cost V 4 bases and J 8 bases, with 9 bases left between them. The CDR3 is CASSQGQEKLFF. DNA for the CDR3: TGTGCCAGCAGCCAAGGACAGGAAAAACTGTTTTTT. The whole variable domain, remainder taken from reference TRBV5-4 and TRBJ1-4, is ETGVTQSPTHLIKTRGQQVTLRCSSQSGHNTVSWYQQALGQGPQFIFQYYREEENGRGNFPPRFSGLQFPNYSSELNVNALELDDSALYLCASSQGQEKLFFGSGTQLSVL.

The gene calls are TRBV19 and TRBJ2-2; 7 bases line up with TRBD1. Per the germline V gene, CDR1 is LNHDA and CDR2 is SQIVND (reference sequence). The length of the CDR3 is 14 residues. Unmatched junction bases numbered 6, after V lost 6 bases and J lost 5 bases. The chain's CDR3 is CASSETGETGELFF. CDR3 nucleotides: TGTGCCAGTAGCGAAACAGGGGAGACCGGGGAGCTGTTTTTT.

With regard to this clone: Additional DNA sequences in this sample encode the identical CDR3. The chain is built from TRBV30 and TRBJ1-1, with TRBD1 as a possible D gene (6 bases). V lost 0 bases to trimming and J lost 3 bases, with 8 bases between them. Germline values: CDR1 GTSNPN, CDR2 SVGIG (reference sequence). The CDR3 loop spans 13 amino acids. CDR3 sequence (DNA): TGTGCCTGGAGTGTACAGGGTGACACTGAAGCTTTCTTT. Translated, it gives CAWSVQGDTEAFF. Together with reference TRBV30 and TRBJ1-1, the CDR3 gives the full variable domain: SQTIHQWPATLVQPVGSPLSLECTVEGTSNPNLYWYRQAAGRGLQLLFYSVGIGQISSEVPQNLSASRPQDRQFILSSKKLLLSDSGFYLCAWSVQGDTEAFFGQGTRLTVV.

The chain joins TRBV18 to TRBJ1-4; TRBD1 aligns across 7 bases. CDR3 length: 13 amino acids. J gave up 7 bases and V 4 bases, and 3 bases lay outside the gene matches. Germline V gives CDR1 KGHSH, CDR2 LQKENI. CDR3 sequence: CASSRTGGEKLFF. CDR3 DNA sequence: TGTGCCAGCTCACGGACAGGTGGTGAAAAACTGTTTTTT.

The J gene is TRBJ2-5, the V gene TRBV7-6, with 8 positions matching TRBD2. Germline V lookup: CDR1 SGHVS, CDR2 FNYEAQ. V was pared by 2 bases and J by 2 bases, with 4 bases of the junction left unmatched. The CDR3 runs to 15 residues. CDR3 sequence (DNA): TGTGCCAGCAGCTTATTTTCGGGGGGGCAAGAGACCCAGTACTTC. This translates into CASSLFSGGQETQYF.

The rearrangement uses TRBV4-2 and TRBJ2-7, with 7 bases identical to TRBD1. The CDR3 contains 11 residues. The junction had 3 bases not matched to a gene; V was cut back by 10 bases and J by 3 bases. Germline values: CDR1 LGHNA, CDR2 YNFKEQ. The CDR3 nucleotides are TGTGCCACCGGGACAGTCTACGAGCAGTACTTC. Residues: CATGTVYEQYF.

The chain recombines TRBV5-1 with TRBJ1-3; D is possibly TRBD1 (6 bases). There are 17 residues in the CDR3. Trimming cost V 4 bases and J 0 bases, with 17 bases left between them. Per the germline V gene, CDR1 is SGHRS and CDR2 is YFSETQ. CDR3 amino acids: CASSLQGATHSGNTIYF. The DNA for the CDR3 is TGCGCCAGCAGCCTACAGGGAGCTACACACTCTGGAAACACCATATATTTT.

CDR3 protein: CASTRGQGNTGANVLTF. The CDR3 coding sequence is TGTGCCAGTACCCGAGGACAGGGAAATACTGGGGCCAACGTCCTGACTTTC. This chain connects TRBV19 to TRBJ2-6, with 8 bases that match TRBD1. Germline trimming cut 7 bases from V and 2 bases from J; bases unmatched to any gene: 10. This CDR3 is 17 amino acids long. From germline, CDR1 is LNHDA and CDR2 SQIVND (reference sequence).

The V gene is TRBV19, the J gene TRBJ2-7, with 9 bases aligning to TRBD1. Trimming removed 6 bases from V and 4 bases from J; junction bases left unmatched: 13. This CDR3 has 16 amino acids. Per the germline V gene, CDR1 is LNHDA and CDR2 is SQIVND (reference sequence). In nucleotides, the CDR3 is TGTGCCAGTAGGAAGGGCATCGGGACAGGGATGTACGAGCAGTACTTC. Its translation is CASRKGIGTGMYEQYF.

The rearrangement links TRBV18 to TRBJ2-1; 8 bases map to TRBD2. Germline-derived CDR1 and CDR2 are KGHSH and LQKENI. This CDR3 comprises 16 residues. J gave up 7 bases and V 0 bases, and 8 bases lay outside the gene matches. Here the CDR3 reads CASSPPRAGAGNEQFF. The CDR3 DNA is TGTGCCAGCTCACCACCGAGAGCGGGAGCGGGGAATGAGCAGTTCTTC.

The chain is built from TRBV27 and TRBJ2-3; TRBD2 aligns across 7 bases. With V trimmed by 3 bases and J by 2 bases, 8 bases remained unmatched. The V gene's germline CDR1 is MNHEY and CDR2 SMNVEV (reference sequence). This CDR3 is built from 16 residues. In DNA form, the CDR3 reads TGTGCCAGCAGTTTTTCGATGGGACTAAACACAGATACGCAGTATTTT. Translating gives CASSFSMGLNTDTQYF.